One sample yielded the 9 T cell receptor beta chains listed below, sequenced in a study of T cells in narcolepsy. Libraries were prepared by immunoSEQ multiplex PCR; TCRdb keeps only in-frame clonotypes and omits some of them. Altogether 15,000 to 16,000 clones are present, roughly 87% being singletons, with the ten largest covering approximately 40%. The source material was memory (CD45RA-) CD4+ T cells from blood. The receptor source for this set is a human donor in good health.

V is TRBV11-2 and J is TRBJ2-5; no reliable D call. V dropped 0 bases and J dropped 6 bases, with 2 bases sitting between them. The CDR3 length is 11 residues. Germline loops: CDR1 SGHAT, CDR2 FQNNGV. In DNA form, the CDR3 reads TGTGCCAGCAGCTTAGATAAGACCCAGTACTTC. Residues: CASSLDKTQYF.

This clone occurred once. V gene TRBV19 combines with J gene TRBJ2-1; TRBD1 agrees at 7 bases. Unmatched junction bases numbered 3, after V lost 2 bases and J lost 2 bases. Germline CDR1 reads LNHDA; CDR2 reads SQIVND (reference sequence). The CDR3 is made up of 15 amino acids. The CDR3 DNA follows: TGTGCCAGTAGTATATCTAGGGGGCCCTACAATGAGCAGTTCTTC. Translated, it gives CASSISRGPYNEQFF.

The genes are TRBV6-1 and TRBJ1-2; D uncertain. CDR1 MNHNS and CDR2 SASEGT come from the germline V gene. The germline V and J ends were trimmed by 5 bases and 8 bases, with 15 bases remaining between them. CDR3 length: 13 amino acids. CDR3: CASSPPVGKGYTF. Written as DNA, the CDR3 is TGTGCCAGCAGTCCCCCTGTGGGGAAGGGCTACACCTTC.

The chain uses TRBV2 and TRBJ2-7; 11 bases fit TRBD1. The V segment lost 5 bases and the J segment 6 bases; nucleotides outside the gene matches: 6. This CDR3 is 14 amino acids long. Germline V gene sequence: CDR1 SNHLY, CDR2 FYNNEI. The CDR3 sequence: CASSSGTGGFEQYF. CDR3 sequence (DNA): TGTGCCAGCAGTTCCGGGACAGGGGGTTTCGAGCAGTACTTC. Together with reference TRBV2 and TRBJ2-7, the CDR3 gives the full variable domain: EPEVTQTPSHQVTQMGQEVILRCVPISNHLYFYWYRQILGQKVEFLVSFYNNEISEKSEIFDDQFSVERPDGSNFTLKIRSTKLEDSAMYFCASSSGTGGFEQYFGPGTRLTVT.

The CDR3 region has the DNA TGTGCCAGCAGTCCTTTCGTAGACATCGCGAACACTGAAGCTTTCTTT. Protein sequence: CASSPFVDIANTEAFF. The chain joins TRBV5-5 to TRBJ1-1; D call uncertain. CDR1 and CDR2 from the germline V gene are SGHKS and YYEKEE (reference sequence). The CDR3 loop spans 16 amino acids. Trimming took 5 bases from V and 1 from J, leaving 18 bases between them.

The chain links TRBV15 to TRBJ2-1; D is tentatively TRBD1 or TRBD2 (7 bases each). The CDR3 totals 19 residues. Deletions cut 0 bases from V and 3 bases from J, with 21 bases between. CDR1 is LNHNV and CDR2 is YYDKDF in the germline V gene (reference sequence). The CDR3 sequence is CATSRDPRSRGGIYNEQFF. The CDR3 nucleotides are TGTGCCACCAGCAGAGATCCCAGGTCCAGGGGGGGGATCTACAATGAGCAGTTCTTC.

This chain links TRBV30 with TRBJ1-4; the D is unclear. The germline gives CDR1 GTSNPN, CDR2 SVGIG (reference sequence). V lost 5 bases to trimming and J lost 9 bases, with 22 bases between them. The CDR3 is made up of 15 amino acids. The CDR3 DNA reads as TGTGCCTGGTCCTTAGGGCAGTCGGGCGACCAAAAACTGTTTTTT. Encoded protein: CAWSLGQSGDQKLFF. Full variable domain (missing parts from reference TRBV30 and TRBJ1-4): SQTIHQWPATLVQPVGSPLSLECTVEGTSNPNLYWYRQAAGRGLQLLFYSVGIGQISSEVPQNLSASRPQDRQFILSSKKLLLSDSGFYLCAWSLGQSGDQKLFFGSGTQLSVL.

This sequence joins TRBV7-9 and TRBJ1-1; the match to TRBD1 covers 7 bases. Germline loops: CDR1 SEHNR, CDR2 FQNEAQ (reference sequence). The V and J ends lost 4 bases and 4 bases, in that order; junction bases with no gene match: 9. The CDR3 sequence is 15 residues long. CDR3: CASSWGDRGGTEAFF. CDR3 sequence (DNA): TGTGCCAGCAGCTGGGGGGACAGAGGTGGCACTGAAGCTTTCTTT. Complete variable domain (other parts from reference TRBV7-9 and TRBJ1-1): DTGVSQNPRHKITKRGQNVTFRCDPISEHNRLYWYRQTLGQGPEFLTYFQNEAQLEKSRLLSDRFSAERPKGSFSTLEIQRTEQGDSAMYLCASSWGDRGGTEAFFGQGTRLTVV.

V gene TRBV5-6 combines with J gene TRBJ2-3, with 11 bases fitting TRBD2. This CDR3 has 13 residues. V shed 2 bases, J shed 14 bases, and the junction held 7 bases outside the gene matches. The germline V gene has CDR1 SGHDT and CDR2 YYEEEE. CDR3 protein: CASSFLAGGLWYF. The CDR3 DNA sequence: TGTGCCAGCAGCTTCCTAGCGGGGGGTCTATGGTATTTT.